The entry below gives a single TCR beta chain sequence along with its context. From unsorted bulk tissue weighing roughly 17-31 mg, DNA and RNA were co-extracted. Chronic HBV infection, which was untreated, was present in the patients. The sample comes from a study of tumor-infiltrating lymphocytes in primary liver carcinoma. Turning to the study itself: Per sample, productive TCRbeta reads numbered roughly 3.65 to 8 million, similar across tissue types.

Reverse transcription of approximately 500 ng total RNA with a constant-region primer produced TCR beta cDNA. Libraries of TCR beta came from three nested multiplex PCR rounds with slightly modified ARM-PCR. Each CDR3 protein is one row after TCRdb ran MiXCR on the multiplex PCR reads. The sample contains tens of thousands of distinct CDR3 sequences, around 70% of which appear only once. The source material was liver tumor tissue from sampling region 1. Subset noted: tumor region T1, superior pole. The source is a man in his forties with primary liver carcinoma and hepatitis B virus infection.

The CDR3 sequence is CSAIRASNSNQPQHF. CDR3 in DNA: TGCAGTGCTATCCGGGCCTCTAATAGCAATCAGCCCCAGCATTTT. The chain joins TRBV20-1 to TRBJ1-5; D is unclear. This CDR3 has 15 residues. Trimming left V 4 bases short and J 0 bases short, with 13 bases between. In germline, CDR1 is DFQATT, CDR2 SNEGSKA (reference sequence).